The text below deals with one T cell receptor beta chain. What it recognizes is unknown. This sample is drawn from a study of T cell repertoires in cytomegalovirus infection. Study details: The public TCR beta signatures pointed to both CMV infection and matching HLA type.

Whole-study findings and limits: Clonotype analysis showed dominance of the ex vivo response by HLA-C-restricted CMV-specific TCR beta clonotypes.

One entry per CDR3 protein, called by TCRdb with MiXCR from the reads. The sample lists some 310,000 distinct CDR3 sequences, 20% to 30% seen once, with 10% to 15% in the top ten. Trimming cost V 2 bases and J 0 bases, with 9 bases left between them. The germline V gene has CDR1 MDHEN and CDR2 SYDVKM. The CDR3 loop spans 15 amino acids. The material sequenced was cultured PBMCs, taken from culture after CMV antigen stimulation. V gene TRBV28 combines with J gene TRBJ2-3; maybe TRBD1 (5 bases). The sequence came from a human donor in good health (CMV status not recorded). Some clones in this sample may be carry-over from other donors' samples. The CDR3 loop is CASSLGAASTDTQYF. CDR3 DNA sequence: TGTGCCAGCAGTTTAGGGGCGGCTAGCACAGATACGCAGTATTTT.